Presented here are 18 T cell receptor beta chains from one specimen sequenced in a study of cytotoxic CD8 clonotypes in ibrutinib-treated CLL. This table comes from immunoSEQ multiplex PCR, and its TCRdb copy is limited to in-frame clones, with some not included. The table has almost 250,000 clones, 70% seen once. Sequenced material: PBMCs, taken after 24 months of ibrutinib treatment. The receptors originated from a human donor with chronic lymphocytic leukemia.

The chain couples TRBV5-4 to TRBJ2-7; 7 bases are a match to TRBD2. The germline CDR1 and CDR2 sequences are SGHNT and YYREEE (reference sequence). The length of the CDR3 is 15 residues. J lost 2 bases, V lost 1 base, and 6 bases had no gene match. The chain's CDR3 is CASSLRASGTYEQYF. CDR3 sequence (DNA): TGTGCCAGCAGCTTGAGGGCTAGCGGAACCTACGAGCAGTACTTC.

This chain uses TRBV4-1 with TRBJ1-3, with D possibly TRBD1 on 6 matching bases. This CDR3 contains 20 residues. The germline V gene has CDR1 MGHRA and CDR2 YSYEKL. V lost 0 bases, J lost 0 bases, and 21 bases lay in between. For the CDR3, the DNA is TGCGCCAGCAGCCAAGACATCGTCAGGGGACGAATACTCTCTGGAAACACCATATATTTT. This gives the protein CASSQDIVRGRILSGNTIYF.

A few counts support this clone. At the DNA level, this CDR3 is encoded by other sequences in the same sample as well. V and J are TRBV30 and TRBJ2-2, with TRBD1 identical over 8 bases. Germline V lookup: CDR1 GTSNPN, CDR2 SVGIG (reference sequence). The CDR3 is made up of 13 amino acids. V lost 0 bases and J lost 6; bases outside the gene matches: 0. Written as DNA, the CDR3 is TGTGCCTGGAGTGTACAGGGGGCCGGGGAGCTGTTTTTT. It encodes CAWSVQGAGELFF.

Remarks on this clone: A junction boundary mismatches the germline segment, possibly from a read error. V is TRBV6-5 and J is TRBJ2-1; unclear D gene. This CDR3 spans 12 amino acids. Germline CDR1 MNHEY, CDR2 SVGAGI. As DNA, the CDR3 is TGTGCCAGCAGTTACCCCAACTTACCACGTGTCTTC. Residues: CASSYPNLPRVF.

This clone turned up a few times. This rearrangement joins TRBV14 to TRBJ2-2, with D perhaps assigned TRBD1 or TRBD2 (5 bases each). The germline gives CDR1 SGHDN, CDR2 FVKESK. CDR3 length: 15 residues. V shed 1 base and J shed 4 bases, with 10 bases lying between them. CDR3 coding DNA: TGTGCCAGCAGCCAAGTTGCAGGGAGCACCGGGGAGCTGTTTTTT. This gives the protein CASSQVAGSTGELFF.

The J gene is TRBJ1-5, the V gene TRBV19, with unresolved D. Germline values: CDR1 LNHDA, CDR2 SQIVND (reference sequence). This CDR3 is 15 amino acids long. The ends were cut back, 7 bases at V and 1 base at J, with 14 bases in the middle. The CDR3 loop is CASMDPFRSNQPQHF. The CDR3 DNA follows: TGTGCCAGTATGGACCCCTTTCGCAGCAATCAGCCCCAGCATTTT. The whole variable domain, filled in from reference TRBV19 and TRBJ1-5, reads DGGITQSPKYLFRKEGQNVTLSCEQNLNHDAMYWYRQDPGQGLRLIYYSQIVNDFQKGDIAEGYSVSREKKESFPLTVTSAQKNPTAFYLCASMDPFRSNQPQHFGDGTRLSIL.

The CDR3: CASKTEYEQYF. The CDR3 bases are TGTGCCAGCAAAACGGAGTACGAGCAGTACTTC. The chain links TRBV18 to TRBJ2-7; D is unclear. The CDR3 loop spans 11 amino acids. The germline V and J ends were trimmed by 8 bases and 4 bases, with 9 bases remaining between them. Germline V gene lookup returns CDR1 KGHSH and CDR2 LQKENI. Looking up the rest from reference TRBV18 and TRBJ2-7 gives the full variable domain: NAGVMQNPRHLVRRRGQEARLRCSPMKGHSHVYWYRQLPEEGLKFMVYLQKENIIDESGMPKERFSAEFPKEGPSILRIQQVVRGDSAAYFCASKTEYEQYFGPGTRLTVT.

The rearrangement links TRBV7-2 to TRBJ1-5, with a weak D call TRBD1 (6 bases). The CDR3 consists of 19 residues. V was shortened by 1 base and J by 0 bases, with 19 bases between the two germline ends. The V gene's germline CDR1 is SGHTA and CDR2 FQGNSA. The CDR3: CASSLGLGQSSFSNQPQHF. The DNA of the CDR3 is TGTGCCAGCAGCTTAGGGCTTGGACAGAGTAGTTTTAGCAATCAGCCCCAGCATTTT.

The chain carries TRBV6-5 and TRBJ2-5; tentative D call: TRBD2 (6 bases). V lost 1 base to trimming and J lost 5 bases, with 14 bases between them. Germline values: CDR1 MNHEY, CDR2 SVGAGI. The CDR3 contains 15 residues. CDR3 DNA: TGTGCCAGCAGTTACTTCCGGGACTCTGGGGAGACCCAGTACTTC. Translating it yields CASSYFRDSGETQYF.

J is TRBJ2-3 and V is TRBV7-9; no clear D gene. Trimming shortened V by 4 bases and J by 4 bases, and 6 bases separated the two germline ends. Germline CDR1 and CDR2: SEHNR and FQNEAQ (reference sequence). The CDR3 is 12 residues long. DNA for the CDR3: TGTGCCAGCAGCTCTCAGGCAGATACGCAGTATTTT. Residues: CASSSQADTQYF.

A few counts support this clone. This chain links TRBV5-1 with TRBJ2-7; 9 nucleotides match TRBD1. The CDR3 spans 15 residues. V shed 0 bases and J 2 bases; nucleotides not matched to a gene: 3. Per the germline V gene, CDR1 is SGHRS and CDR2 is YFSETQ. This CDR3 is CASSLDGQGTYEQYF. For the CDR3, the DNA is TGCGCCAGCAGCTTGGACGGACAGGGGACCTACGAGCAGTACTTC.

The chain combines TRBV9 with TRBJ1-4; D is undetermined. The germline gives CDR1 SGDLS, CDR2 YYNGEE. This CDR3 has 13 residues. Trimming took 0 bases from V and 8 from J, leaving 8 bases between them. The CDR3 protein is CASSVEGNEKLFF. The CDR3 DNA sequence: TGTGCCAGCAGCGTAGAAGGGAACGAAAAACTGTTTTTT.

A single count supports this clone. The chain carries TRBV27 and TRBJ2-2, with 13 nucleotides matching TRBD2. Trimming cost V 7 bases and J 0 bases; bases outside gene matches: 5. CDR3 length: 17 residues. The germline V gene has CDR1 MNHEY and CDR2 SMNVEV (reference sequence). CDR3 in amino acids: CASMGLAGLANTGELFF. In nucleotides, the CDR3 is TGTGCCAGCATGGGACTAGCGGGACTCGCGAACACCGGGGAGCTGTTTTTT.

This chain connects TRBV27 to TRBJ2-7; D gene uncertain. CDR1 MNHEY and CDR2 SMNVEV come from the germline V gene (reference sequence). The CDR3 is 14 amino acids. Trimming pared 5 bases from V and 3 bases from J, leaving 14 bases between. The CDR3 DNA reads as TGTGCCAGCAGTCCCCGCCTAGAAGACTACGAGCAGTACTTC. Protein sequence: CASSPRLEDYEQYF.

The CDR3 region is CSTGTSGYNEQFF. The CDR3 DNA sequence: TGCAGCACTGGGACTAGCGGCTACAATGAGCAGTTCTTC. The genes are TRBV29-1 and TRBJ2-1; TRBD2 aligns across 11 bases. CDR3 length: 13 amino acids. The junction had 3 bases not matched to a gene; V was cut back by 8 bases and J by 3 bases. The germline V gene encodes CDR1 SQVTM and CDR2 ANQGSEA.

In nucleotides, the CDR3 is TGCGCCAGCAGCCTAGGACTAGCGGCCCAAGAGACCCAGTACTTC. It yields the protein CASSLGLAAQETQYF. The chain uses TRBV5-1 and TRBJ2-5, with TRBD2 matching over 10 bases. This CDR3 comprises 15 residues. V shed 4 bases, J shed 1 base, and the junction held 4 bases outside the gene matches. Per the germline V gene, CDR1 is SGHRS and CDR2 is YFSETQ.

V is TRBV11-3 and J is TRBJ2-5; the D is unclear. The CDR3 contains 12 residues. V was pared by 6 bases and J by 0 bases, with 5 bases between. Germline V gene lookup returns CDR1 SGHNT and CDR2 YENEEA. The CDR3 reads CASSDNQETQYF. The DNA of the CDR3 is TGTGCCAGCAGTGATAACCAAGAGACCCAGTACTTC.

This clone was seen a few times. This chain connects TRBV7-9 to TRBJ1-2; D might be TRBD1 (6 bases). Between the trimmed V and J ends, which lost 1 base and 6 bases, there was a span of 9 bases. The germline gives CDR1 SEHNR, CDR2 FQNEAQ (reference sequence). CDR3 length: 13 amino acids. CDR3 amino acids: CASSLVAGDGYTF. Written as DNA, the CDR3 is TGTGCCAGCAGCTTAGTTGCAGGGGATGGCTACACCTTC.